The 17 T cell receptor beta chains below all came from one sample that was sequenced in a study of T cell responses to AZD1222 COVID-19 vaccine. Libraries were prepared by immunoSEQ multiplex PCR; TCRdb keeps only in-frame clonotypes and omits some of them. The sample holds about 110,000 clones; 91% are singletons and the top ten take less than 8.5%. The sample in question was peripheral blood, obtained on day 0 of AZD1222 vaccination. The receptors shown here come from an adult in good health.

CDR3 DNA: TGTGCCAGCTCACCACCCGCAGGTAGGAGCACTGAAGCTTTCTTT. Protein: CASSPPAGRSTEAFF. The chain recombines TRBV18 with TRBJ1-1; the D is unclear. With 0 bases removed from V and 4 bases from J, the gap between germline ends came to 12 bases. Germline CDR1 and CDR2: KGHSH and LQKENI. The CDR3 spans 15 residues.

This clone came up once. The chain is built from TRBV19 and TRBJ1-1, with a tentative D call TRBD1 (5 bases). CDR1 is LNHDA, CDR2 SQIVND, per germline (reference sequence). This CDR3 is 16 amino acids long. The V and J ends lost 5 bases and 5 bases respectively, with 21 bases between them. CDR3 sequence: CASSVPGRQLGTEAFF. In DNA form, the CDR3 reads TGTGCCAGTAGTGTACCGGGACGACAGTTGGGGACTGAAGCTTTCTTT.

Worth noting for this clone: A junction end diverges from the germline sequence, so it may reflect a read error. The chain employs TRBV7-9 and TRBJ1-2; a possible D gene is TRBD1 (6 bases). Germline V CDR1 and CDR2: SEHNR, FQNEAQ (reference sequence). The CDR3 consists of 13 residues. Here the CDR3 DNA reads TGCGCCAGCAGCTTGGATGCCCCCCCGGGGGGCCCGTGG. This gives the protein CASSLDAPPGGPW.

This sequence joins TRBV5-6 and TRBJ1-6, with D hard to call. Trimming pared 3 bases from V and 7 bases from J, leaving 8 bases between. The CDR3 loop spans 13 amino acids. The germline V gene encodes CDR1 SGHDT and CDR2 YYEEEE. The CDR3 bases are TGTGCCAGCAGCTCCCGATCAAATTCACCCCTCCACTTT. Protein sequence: CASSSRSNSPLHF.

The CDR3 DNA follows: TGTGCCAGCAGTCTAGGACAGGGGGAGGGCTACACCTTC. It codes for CASSLGQGEGYTF. The chain is built from TRBV3-1 (or the pseudogene TRBV3-2) and TRBJ1-2; TRBD1 agrees at 10 bases. Germline V gene sequence: CDR1 LGHDT, CDR2 YNNKEL (reference sequence). Trimming cost V 6 bases and J 8 bases; bases outside gene matches: 6. The CDR3 has 13 residues.

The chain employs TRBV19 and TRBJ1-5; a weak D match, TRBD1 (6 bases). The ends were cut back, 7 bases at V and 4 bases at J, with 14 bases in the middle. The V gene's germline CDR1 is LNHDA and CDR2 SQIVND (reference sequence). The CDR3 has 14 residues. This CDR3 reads CASTEGGLNQPQHF. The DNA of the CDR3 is TGTGCCAGTACCGAGGGGGGATTAAATCAGCCCCAGCATTTT.

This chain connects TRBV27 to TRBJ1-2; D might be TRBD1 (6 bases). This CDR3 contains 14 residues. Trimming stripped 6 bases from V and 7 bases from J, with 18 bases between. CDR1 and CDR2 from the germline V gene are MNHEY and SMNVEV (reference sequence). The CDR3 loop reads CASRPTGPRGGYTF. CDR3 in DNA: TGTGCCAGCAGACCTACAGGGCCCCGAGGTGGCTACACCTTC.

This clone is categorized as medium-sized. The CDR3 is CASSLEQDKPYEQYF. The DNA of the CDR3 is TGTGCCAGCAGCTTAGAACAGGACAAACCCTACGAGCAGTACTTC. The chain employs TRBV7-9 and TRBJ2-7; possible D gene TRBD1, 5 bases. The germline V gene has CDR1 SEHNR and CDR2 FQNEAQ (reference sequence). V was shortened by 1 base and J by 2 bases, with 12 bases between the two germline ends. This CDR3 is 15 amino acids long.

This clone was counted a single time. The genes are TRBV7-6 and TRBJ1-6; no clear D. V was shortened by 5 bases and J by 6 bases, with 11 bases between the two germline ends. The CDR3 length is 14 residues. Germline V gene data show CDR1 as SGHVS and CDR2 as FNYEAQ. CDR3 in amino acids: CASSPPGLNSPLHF. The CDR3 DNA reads TGTGCCAGCAGCCCTCCGGGCCTTAATTCACCCCTCCACTTT.

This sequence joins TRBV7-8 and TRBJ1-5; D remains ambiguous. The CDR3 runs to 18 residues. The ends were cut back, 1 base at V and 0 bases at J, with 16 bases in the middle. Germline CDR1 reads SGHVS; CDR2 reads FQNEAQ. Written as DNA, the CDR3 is TGTGCCAGCAGCTTAGAGATGGCGGCATTCGATAGCAATCAGCCCCAGCATTTT. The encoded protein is CASSLEMAAFDSNQPQHF.

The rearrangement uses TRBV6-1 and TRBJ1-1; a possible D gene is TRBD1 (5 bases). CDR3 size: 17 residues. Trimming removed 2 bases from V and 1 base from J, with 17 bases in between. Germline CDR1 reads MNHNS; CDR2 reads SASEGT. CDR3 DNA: TGTGCCAGCAGTGAAAGGATGGCAGGGACGCCGAACACTGAAGCTTTCTTT. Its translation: CASSERMAGTPNTEAFF.

CDR3 bases: TGTGCCAGCACTATTTTATCGGACCCGGTCTACGAGCAGTACTTC. This encodes CASTILSDPVYEQYF. J is TRBJ2-7 and V is TRBV7-2; D ambiguous. The CDR3 is 15 amino acids. The germline V gene encodes CDR1 SGHTA and CDR2 FQGNSA. V dropped 7 bases and J dropped 3 bases, with 19 bases sitting between them.

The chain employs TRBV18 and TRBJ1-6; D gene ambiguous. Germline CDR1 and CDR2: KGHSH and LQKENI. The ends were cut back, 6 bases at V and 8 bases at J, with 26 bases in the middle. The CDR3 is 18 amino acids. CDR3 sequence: CASSPTGPWMARDSPLHF. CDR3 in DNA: TGTGCCAGCTCCCCGACGGGCCCTTGGATGGCTAGGGATTCACCCCTCCACTTT.

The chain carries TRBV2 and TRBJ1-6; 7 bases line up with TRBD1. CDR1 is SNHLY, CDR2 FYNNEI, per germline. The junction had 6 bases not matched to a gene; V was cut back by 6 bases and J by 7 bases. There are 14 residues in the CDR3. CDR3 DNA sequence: TGTGCCAGCAGCCTACAGGGGAGGAATTCACCCCTCCACTTT. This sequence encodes CASSLQGRNSPLHF.

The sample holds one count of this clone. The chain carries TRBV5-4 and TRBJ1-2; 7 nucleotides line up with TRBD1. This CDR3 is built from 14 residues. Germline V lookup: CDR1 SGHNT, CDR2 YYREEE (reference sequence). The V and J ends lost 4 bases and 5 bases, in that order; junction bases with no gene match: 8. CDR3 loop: CASSPQGGSYGYTF. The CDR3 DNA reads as TGTGCCAGCAGCCCCCAGGGGGGATCGTATGGCTACACCTTC.

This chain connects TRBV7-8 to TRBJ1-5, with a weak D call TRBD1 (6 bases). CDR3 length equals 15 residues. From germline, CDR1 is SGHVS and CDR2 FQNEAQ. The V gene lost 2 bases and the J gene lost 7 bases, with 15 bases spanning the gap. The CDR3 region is CASSLIRGPGQPQHF. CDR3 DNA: TGTGCCAGCAGCTTAATTCGGGGGCCTGGACAGCCCCAGCATTTT.

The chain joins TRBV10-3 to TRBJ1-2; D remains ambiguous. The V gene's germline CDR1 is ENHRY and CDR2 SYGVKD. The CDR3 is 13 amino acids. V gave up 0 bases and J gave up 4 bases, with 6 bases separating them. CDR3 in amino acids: CAISESQVYGYTF. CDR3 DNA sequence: TGTGCCATCAGTGAGTCTCAGGTCTATGGCTACACCTTC.